This TCR beta chain derives from a study of blood T cells in healthy people across ages. Every donor contributed roughly 11 milliliters of peripheral blood by blood draw. Samples had at least 7 million PBMCs isolated from them. CDR1 is MGHRA and CDR2 is YSYEKL in the germline V gene. With V trimmed by 4 bases and J by 2 bases, 8 bases remained unmatched. The CDR3 loop spans 16 amino acids. Through a sample-barcoded 5' primer and a J-beta primer mix, a second PCR was run for 7 to 11 cycles. Every cDNA molecule bore a tag from a template-switch adaptor containing 12 random nucleotides. Each CDR3 protein is one row after TCRdb ran MiXCR on the 5' RACE reads. The sample contains some 890,000 distinct CDR3 sequences, roughly 28% of which appear only once. This clonotype was observed many times. In addition, the sample was reused for a study of T cells of mothers and their children. Per that study: A slight, non-significant increase in overlap was found for related mother-child pairs relative to unrelated pairs.

This sequence originates from a woman between 40 and 50 years old in good health. The sequenced sample consisted of blood. The chain employs TRBV4-1 and TRBJ2-7; 10 nucleotides match TRBD2. The DNA for the CDR3 is TGCGCCAGCAGCCCGGGACTAGCGAGTGGGCCCTACGAGCAGTACTTC. It specifies CASSPGLASGPYEQYF.